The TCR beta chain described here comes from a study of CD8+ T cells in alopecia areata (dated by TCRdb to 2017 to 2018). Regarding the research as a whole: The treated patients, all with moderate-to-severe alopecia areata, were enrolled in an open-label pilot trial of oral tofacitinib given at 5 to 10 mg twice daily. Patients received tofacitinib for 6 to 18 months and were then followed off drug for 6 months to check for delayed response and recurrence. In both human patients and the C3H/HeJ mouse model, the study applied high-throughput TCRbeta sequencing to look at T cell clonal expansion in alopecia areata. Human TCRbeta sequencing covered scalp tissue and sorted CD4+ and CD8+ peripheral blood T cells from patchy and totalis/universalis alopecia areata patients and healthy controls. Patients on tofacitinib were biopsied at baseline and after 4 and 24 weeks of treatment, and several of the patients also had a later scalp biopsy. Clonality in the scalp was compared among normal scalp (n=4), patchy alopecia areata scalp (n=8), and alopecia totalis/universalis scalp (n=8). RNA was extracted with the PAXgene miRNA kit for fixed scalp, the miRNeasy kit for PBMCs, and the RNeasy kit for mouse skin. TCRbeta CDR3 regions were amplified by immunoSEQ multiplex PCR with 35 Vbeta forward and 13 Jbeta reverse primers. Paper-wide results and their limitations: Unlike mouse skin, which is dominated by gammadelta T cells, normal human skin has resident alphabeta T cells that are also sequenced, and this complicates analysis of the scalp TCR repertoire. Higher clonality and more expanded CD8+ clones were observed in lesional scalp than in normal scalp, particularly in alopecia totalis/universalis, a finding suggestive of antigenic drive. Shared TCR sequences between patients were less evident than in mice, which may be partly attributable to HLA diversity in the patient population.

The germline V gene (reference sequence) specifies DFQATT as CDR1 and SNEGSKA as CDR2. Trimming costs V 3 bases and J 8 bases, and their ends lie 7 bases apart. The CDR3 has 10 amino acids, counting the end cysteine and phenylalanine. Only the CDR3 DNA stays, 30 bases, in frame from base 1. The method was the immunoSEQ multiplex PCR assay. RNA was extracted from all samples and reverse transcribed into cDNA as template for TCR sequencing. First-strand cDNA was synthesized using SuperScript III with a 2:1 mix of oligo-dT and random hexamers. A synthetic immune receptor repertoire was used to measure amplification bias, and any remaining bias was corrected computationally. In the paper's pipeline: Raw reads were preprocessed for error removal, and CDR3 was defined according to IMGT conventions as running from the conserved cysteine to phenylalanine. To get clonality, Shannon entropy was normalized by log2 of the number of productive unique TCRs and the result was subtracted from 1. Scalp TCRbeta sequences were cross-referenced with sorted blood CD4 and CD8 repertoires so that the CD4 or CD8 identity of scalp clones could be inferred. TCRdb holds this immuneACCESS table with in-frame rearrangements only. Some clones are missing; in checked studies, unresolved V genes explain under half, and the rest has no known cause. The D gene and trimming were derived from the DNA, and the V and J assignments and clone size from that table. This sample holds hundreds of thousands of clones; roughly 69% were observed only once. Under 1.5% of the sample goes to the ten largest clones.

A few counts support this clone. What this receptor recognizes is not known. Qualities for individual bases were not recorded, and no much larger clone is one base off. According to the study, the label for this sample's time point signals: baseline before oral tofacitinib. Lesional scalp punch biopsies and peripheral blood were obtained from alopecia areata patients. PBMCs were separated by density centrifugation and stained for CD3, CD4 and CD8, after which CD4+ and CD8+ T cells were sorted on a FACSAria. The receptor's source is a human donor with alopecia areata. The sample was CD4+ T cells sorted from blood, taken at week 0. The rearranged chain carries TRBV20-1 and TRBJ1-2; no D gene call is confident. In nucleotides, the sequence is TGCAGTGCTAGTTATTCCGGCTACACCTTC. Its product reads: CSASYSGYTF.